These 12 T cell receptor beta chains came from one sample sequenced in a study of blood T cells in healthy people across ages. A J-beta primer mix and a sample-barcoded 5' primer were used in a second PCR of roughly 6 to 11 cycles. MiXCR, run by TCRdb on the 5' RACE reads, gives a single entry per CDR3 protein. The sample shows about 900,000 distinct CDR3 sequences, around 48% of them seen only once. The sample was blood. Source of these receptors: a man aged 25-45 years in good health.

Here the CDR3 DNA reads TGTGCCAGCAGTGAAGGAGGTCAGGGCCCTCAGCCCCAGCATTTT. It codes for CASSEGGQGPQPQHF. The chain combines TRBV25-1 with TRBJ1-5, with D perhaps matching TRBD1 (5 bases). V gave up 2 bases and J gave up 6 bases, with 14 bases separating them. The length of the CDR3 is 15 residues. CDR1 is MGHDK, CDR2 SYGVNS, per germline.

This clonotype has more than one count but fewer than ten. The V call is TRBV20-1, the J call TRBJ2-6; D perhaps matches TRBD1 (5 bases). Per germline, CDR1 DFQATT and CDR2 SNEGSKA (reference sequence). V gave up 5 bases and J gave up 4 bases, with 27 bases separating them. The length of the CDR3 is 19 residues. In DNA, the CDR3 is TGCAGTGCTCTAGATGCGATCAGGGCTCTCTTGGGGGGGGCCAACGTCCTGACTTTC. Encoded protein: CSALDAIRALLGGANVLTF.

This chain links TRBV28 with TRBJ2-5; 12 positions agree with TRBD2. CDR1 MDHEN and CDR2 SYDVKM come from the germline V gene. The CDR3 is 15 residues long. V lost 7 bases to trimming and J lost 3 bases; unmatched junction nucleotides: 6. In DNA form, the CDR3 reads TGTGCCAGCACTACCCGGACTAGCGGGGAAGAGACCCAGTACTTC. It specifies CASTTRTSGEETQYF. Filled out from reference TRBV28 and TRBJ2-5, the complete variable domain reads DVKVTQSSRYLVKRTGEKVFLECVQDMDHENMFWYRQDPGLGLRLIYFSYDVKMKEKGDIPEGYSVSREKKERFSLILESASTNQTSMYLCASTTRTSGEETQYFGPGTRLLVL.

The chain carries TRBV30 and TRBJ2-7; 8 bases align to TRBD1. With V trimmed by 1 base and J by 5 bases, 7 bases remained unmatched. This CDR3 region has 14 residues. The germline V gene has CDR1 GTSNPN and CDR2 SVGIG (reference sequence). The CDR3 DNA follows: TGTGCCTGGAGTGCACTCGGACAGGGCGACGAGCAGTACTTC. This translates into CAWSALGQGDEQYF.

The V call is TRBV7-2, the J call TRBJ2-3; perhaps TRBD2 as D (5 bases). CDR1 SGHTA and CDR2 FQGNSA come from the germline V gene. CDR3 length equals 16 residues. V gave up 1 base and J gave up 4 bases, with 15 bases separating them. CDR3 region: CASSLVLGSPPDTQYF. DNA of the CDR3: TGTGCCAGCAGCTTAGTACTGGGGAGTCCCCCAGATACGCAGTATTTT.

This clonotype was counted a few times. The chain carries TRBV7-2 and TRBJ2-1, with a possible D match to TRBD2 (6 bases). Trimming took 3 bases from V and 2 from J, leaving 8 bases between them. Germline CDR1 SGHTA, CDR2 FQGNSA. The CDR3 loop spans 14 amino acids. CDR3 in amino acids: CASSFTSPYNEQFF. The CDR3 DNA sequence: TGTGCCAGCAGCTTTACTAGCCCCTACAATGAGCAGTTCTTC.

The gene calls are TRBV19 and TRBJ1-2; D unresolved. Trimming removed 3 bases at V and 4 bases at J, with 12 bases between. Germline V lookup: CDR1 LNHDA, CDR2 SQIVND (reference sequence). The CDR3 contains 14 residues. The CDR3 here is CASSIPAGRYGYTF. CDR3 DNA sequence: TGTGCCAGTAGTATCCCCGCCGGGCGCTATGGCTACACCTTC.

This rearrangement joins TRBV21-1 to TRBJ2-7; TRBD1 is the table's D call, not checked against the DNA. TRBV21-1 is deemed a pseudogene. The CDR3 contains 17 residues. DNA for the CDR3: TGTGCCAGCAGCAAACGGCAAGGACAGGGCCCCTGGAACGAGCAGTACTTC. It is translated as CASSKRQGQGPWNEQYF.

This clonotype has just a few counts. This chain links TRBV7-8 with TRBJ2-3, with D perhaps being TRBD1 or TRBD2 (6 bases each). Per the germline V gene, CDR1 is SGHVS and CDR2 is FQNEAQ. V was shortened by 2 bases and J by 2 bases, with 17 bases between the two germline ends. The CDR3 sequence is 17 residues long. The CDR3: CASSLPLEGVDTDTQYF. The CDR3, as DNA: TGTGCCAGCAGCTTACCCCTGGAGGGGGTGGACACAGATACGCAGTATTTT.

The chain combines TRBV12-3 or TRBV12-4 with TRBJ1-1; no clear D. This CDR3 has 14 amino acids. V lost 2 bases, J lost 0 bases, and 7 bases lay in between. The CDR3 DNA is TGTGCCAGCAGTTTATATAGGGTGAACACTGAAGCTTTCTTT. Translating it yields CASSLYRVNTEAFF.

The chain has TRBV6-1 and TRBJ2-4, with 8 bases matching TRBD1. Judging by the DNA end, TRBJ2-7 fits better; the J call may be wrong. CDR1 MNHNS and CDR2 SASEGT come from the germline V gene. This CDR3 has 15 residues. The CDR3 loop is CASSDPGQDPYEQYF. The CDR3 DNA reads as TGTGCCAGCAGTGACCCGGGACAGGACCCCTACGAGCAGTACTTC.

On this clonotype: The junction differs from germline at one of its ends, possibly a read error. This chain uses TRBV27 with TRBJ2-7; 9 positions match TRBD1. This CDR3 has 15 amino acids. Germline CDR1 is MNHEY and CDR2 is SMNVEV (reference sequence). The CDR3 nucleotides are TGTACCAGTCGACTCCGGGGACAGGGATCCTACGAGCAGTACTTC. Encoded protein: CTSRLRGQGSYEQYF.